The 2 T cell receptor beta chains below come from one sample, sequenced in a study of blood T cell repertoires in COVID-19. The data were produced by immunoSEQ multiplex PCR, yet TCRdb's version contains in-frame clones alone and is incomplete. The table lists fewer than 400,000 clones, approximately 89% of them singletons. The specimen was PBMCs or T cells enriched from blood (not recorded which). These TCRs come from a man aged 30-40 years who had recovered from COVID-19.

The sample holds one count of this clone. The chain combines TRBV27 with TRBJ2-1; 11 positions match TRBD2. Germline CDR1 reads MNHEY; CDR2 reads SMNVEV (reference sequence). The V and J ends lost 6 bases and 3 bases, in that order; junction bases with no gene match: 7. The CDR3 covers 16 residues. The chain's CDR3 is CASRLNSGGVYNEQFF. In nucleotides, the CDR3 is TGTGCCAGCAGGCTAAATAGCGGGGGGGTCTACAATGAGCAGTTCTTC.

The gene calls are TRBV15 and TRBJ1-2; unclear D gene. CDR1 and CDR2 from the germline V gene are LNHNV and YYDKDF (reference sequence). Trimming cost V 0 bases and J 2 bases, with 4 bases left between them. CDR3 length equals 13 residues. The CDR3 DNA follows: TGTGCCACCAGCAGAGATACAAACTATGGCTACACCTTC. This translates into CATSRDTNYGYTF.